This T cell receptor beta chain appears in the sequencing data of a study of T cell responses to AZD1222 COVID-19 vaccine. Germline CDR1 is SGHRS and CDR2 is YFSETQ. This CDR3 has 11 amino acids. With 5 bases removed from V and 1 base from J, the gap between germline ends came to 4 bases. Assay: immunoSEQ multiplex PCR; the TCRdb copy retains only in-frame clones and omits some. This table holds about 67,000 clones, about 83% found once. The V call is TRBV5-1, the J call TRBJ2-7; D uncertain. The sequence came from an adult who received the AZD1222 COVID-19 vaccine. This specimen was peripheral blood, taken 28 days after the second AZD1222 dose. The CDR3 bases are TGCGCCAGCAGGAATTCCTACGAGCAGTACTTC. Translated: CASRNSYEQYF.